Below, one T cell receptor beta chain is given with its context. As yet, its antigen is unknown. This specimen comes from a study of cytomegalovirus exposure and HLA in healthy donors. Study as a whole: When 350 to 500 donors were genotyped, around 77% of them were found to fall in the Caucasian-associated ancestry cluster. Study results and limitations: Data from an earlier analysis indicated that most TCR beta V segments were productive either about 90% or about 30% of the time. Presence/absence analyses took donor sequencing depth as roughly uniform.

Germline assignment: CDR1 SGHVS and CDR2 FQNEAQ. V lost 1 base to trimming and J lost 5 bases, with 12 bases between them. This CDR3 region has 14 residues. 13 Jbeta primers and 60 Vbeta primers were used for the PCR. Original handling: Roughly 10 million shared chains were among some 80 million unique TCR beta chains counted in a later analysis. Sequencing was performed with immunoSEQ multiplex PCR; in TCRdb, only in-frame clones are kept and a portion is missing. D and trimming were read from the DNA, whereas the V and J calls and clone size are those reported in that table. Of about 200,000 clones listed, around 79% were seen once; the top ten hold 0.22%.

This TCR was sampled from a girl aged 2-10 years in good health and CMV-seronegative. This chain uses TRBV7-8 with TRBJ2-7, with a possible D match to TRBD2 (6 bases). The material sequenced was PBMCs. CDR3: CASSLGGMVHEQYF. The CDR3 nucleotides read TGTGCCAGCAGCTTAGGCGGGATGGTCCACGAGCAGTACTTC.